One sample yielded the 10 T cell receptor beta chains listed below, sequenced in a study of CD8 T cells in Susac syndrome (dated by TCRdb to the late 2010s). The method was the immunoSEQ multiplex PCR assay. RNA was extracted with the RNeasy kit and roughly 0.45 to 1 ug was reverse transcribed using random hexamers. TCRdb's own reprocessing of the public reads used fastp at Q25 and MiXCR and kept productive beta chains. Every CDR3 protein is listed once, alongside the most common genes and DNA of its rows. The sample profile shows 150,000 to 200,000 distinct CDR3 sequences; just under 95% of them were found once. In total, the top ten clones hold 0.12% to 0.15% of the sample. Sequencing used CD4+ T cells from PBMCs. Receptors were obtained from a human donor in good health.

This chain links TRBV5-1 with TRBJ1-1; D is possibly TRBD1 (6 bases). CDR3 size: 15 residues. Germline assignment: CDR1 SGHRS and CDR2 YFSETQ. The V and J ends lost 4 bases and 2 bases respectively, with 15 bases between them. CDR3 DNA: TGCGCCAGCAGCCAGATACAGGGAATTAACACTGAAGCTTTCTTT. This translates into CASSQIQGINTEAFF.

V is TRBV2 and J is TRBJ2-2; D is perhaps TRBD1 (6 bases). CDR1 and CDR2 from the germline V gene are SNHLY and FYNNEI. The V end was cut by 6 bases, the J end by 5 bases, with 7 bases between. The CDR3 is 12 residues long. The CDR3 spells CASRGTTGELFF. The CDR3, as DNA: TGTGCCAGCAGAGGGACAACCGGGGAGCTGTTTTTT.

The chain has TRBV7-2 and TRBJ2-1, with 8 bases that match TRBD2. CDR1 and CDR2 from the germline V gene are SGHTA and FQGNSA. The CDR3 runs to 16 residues. The J segment lost 4 bases and the V segment lost 1 base, leaving 6 bases of the junction unmatched. CDR3 sequence reads: CASSLDTGGGYNEQFF. The DNA for the CDR3 is TGTGCCAGCAGCTTAGATACGGGGGGGGGTTACAATGAGCAGTTCTTC.

V gene TRBV20-1 combines with J gene TRBJ2-5; maybe TRBD2 (6 bases). The CDR3 sequence is 14 residues long. Trimming stripped 4 bases from V and 4 bases from J, with 16 bases between. The germline gives CDR1 DFQATT, CDR2 SNEGSKA (reference sequence). The CDR3 coding sequence is TGCAGTGCTACCTCCTGGGGGGTAGGAGAGACCCAGTACTTC. Amino acids: CSATSWGVGETQYF.

This clonotype was detected ten times or more. The chain employs TRBV18 and TRBJ2-5, with 7 bases lining up with TRBD1. Per germline, CDR1 KGHSH and CDR2 LQKENI. The CDR3 loop spans 13 amino acids. Losses at the gene ends were 9 bases for V and 1 base for J; bases not matched to a gene: 5. The CDR3 loop is CASSRDSQETQYF. The CDR3 DNA is TGTGCCAGTAGCAGGGACAGCCAAGAGACCCAGTACTTC.

The chain is built from TRBV9 and TRBJ2-7; no firm D call. The V end was cut by 2 bases, the J end by 0 bases, with 9 bases between. This CDR3 has 14 amino acids. Germline-derived CDR1 and CDR2 are SGDLS and YYNGEE. For the CDR3, the DNA is TGTGCCAGCAGCGTCGGTCAGCGCTCCTACGAGCAGTACTTC. This codes for CASSVGQRSYEQYF.

The V gene is TRBV5-1, the J gene TRBJ2-5, with 11 bases that match TRBD1. CDR3 size: 15 residues. The V gene's germline CDR1 is SGHRS and CDR2 YFSETQ. The junction had 7 bases not matched to a gene; V was cut back by 4 bases and J by 5 bases. The CDR3 protein is CASSEPDRGRETQYF. In DNA, the CDR3 is TGCGCCAGCAGCGAGCCGGACAGGGGGCGTGAGACCCAGTACTTC. Supplemented by reference TRBV5-1 and TRBJ2-5, the full variable domain reads KAGVTQTPRYLIKTRGQQVTLSCSPISGHRSVSWYQQTPGQGLQFLFEYFSETQRNKGNFPGRFSGRQFSNSRSEMNVSTLELGDSALYLCASSEPDRGRETQYFGPGTRLLVL.

The J gene is TRBJ2-2, the V gene TRBV13; 8 positions agree with TRBD2. Germline CDR1 PRHDT, CDR2 FYEKMQ (reference sequence). V dropped 1 base and J dropped 6; count of bases not matched to a gene: 7. This CDR3 has 16 residues. CDR3 nucleotide sequence: TGTGCCAGCAGCTTAGATTCGGGGGGGATCGCCGGGGAGCTGTTTTTT. Translated, it gives CASSLDSGGIAGELFF.

CDR3 nucleotides: TGTGCCAGCAGTTACGACAGGAACTATGGCTACACCTTC. Translated: CASSYDRNYGYTF. This chain uses TRBV27 with TRBJ1-2; D possibly corresponds to TRBD1 (6 bases). CDR1 and CDR2 (germline): MNHEY, SMNVEV (reference sequence). With 4 bases removed from V and 2 bases from J, the gap between germline ends came to 8 bases. CDR3 length: 13 amino acids.

The chain links TRBV7-2 to TRBJ2-3; 8 bases agree with TRBD2. Per germline, CDR1 SGHTA and CDR2 FQGNSA. Losses at the gene ends were 5 bases for V and 2 bases for J; bases not matched to a gene: 3. The CDR3 covers 14 residues. This chain's CDR3 is CASSPGLATDTQYF. The CDR3 region has the DNA TGTGCCAGCAGCCCTGGACTAGCCACAGATACGCAGTATTTT. The full variable domain, its missing parts supplied by reference TRBV7-2 and TRBJ2-3, is GAGVSQSPSNKVTEKGKDVELRCDPISGHTALYWYRQSLGQGLEFLIYFQGNSAPDKSGLPSDRFSAERTGGSVSTLTIQRTQQEDSAVYLCASSPGLATDTQYFGPGTRLTVL.